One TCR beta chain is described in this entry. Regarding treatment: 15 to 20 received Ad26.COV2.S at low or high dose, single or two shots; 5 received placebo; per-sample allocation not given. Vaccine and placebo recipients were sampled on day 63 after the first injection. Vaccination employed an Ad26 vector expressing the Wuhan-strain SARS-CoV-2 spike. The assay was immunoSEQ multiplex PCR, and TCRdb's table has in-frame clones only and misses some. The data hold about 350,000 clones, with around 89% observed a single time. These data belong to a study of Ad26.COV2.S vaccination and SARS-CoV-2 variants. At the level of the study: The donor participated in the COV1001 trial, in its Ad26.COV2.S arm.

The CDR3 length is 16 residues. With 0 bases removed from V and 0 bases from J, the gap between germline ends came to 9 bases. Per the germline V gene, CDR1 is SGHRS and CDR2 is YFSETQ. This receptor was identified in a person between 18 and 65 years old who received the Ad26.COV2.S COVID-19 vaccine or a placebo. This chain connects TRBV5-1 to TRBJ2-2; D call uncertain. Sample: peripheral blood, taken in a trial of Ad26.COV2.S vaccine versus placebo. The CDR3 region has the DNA TGCGCCAGCAGCTTGGTAGGGTTTTCGAACACCGGGGAGCTGTTTTTT. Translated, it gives CASSLVGFSNTGELFF.